Sequencing of this TCR beta chain was carried out in a study of T cell repertoires in cytomegalovirus infection. Across the study: Public TCR beta signatures marked donors with CMV infection and the matching HLA.

The CDR3 length is 15 residues. V lost 6 bases and J 2 bases, leaving 14 bases between the germline ends. The V gene's germline CDR1 is SEHNR and CDR2 FQNEAQ (reference sequence). TCRdb reprocessed the reads via MiXCR and lists one record per CDR3 protein. The repertoire has roughly 630,000 distinct CDR3 sequences, about 24% of them found once; the top ten carry 8%. This clonotype was seen a handful of times. The antigen is unknown. General observations from the study: HLA-C-restricted CMV clonotypes gave the most frequent clonotype in two of eight donors. Totalled public TCR beta family frequency picked out people who carried CMV plus the relevant HLA.

The sequenced sample consisted of CD8+ T cells from PBMCs. The origin of this receptor is a human donor in good health (CMV status not recorded). Some clones in this sample may be carry-over from other donors' samples. The V gene is TRBV7-9, the J gene TRBJ1-3, with TRBD1 as a possible D gene (6 bases). CDR3 bases: TGTGCCAGCAGTACAATGGGACAACCTGGAAACACCATATATTTT. This sequence encodes CASSTMGQPGNTIYF.